The 2 T cell receptor beta chains given below trace back to one sample, sequenced in a study of sequential checkpoint blockade in melanoma. Treatment indicated: randomized to nivolumab then ipilimumab (arm A) or the reverse (arm B). TCRdb's copy holds only in-frame clones and misses some; the assay was immunoSEQ multiplex PCR. The sample contains approximately 3,600 clones, 60% of which appear only once. The sequencing here drew on CD8+ T cells sorted from blood (inferred from file names), taken from a patient given nivolumab and ipilimumab in sequence. The receptors originated from a human donor with melanoma.

The chain employs TRBV9 and TRBJ2-5, with 8 bases identical to TRBD2. The J segment lost 5 bases and the V segment lost 3 bases, leaving 15 bases of the junction unmatched. The CDR3 covers 17 residues. CDR1 and CDR2 (germline): SGDLS, YYNGEE. The CDR3 DNA is TGTGCCAGCAGCGCGGGAGGGTCGGGAGGGCCGGGTGAGACCCAGTACTTC. Protein product: CASSAGGSGGPGETQYF.

This clone occurred once. The chain is built from TRBV7-7 and TRBJ2-7; no clear D gene. The germline V and J ends were trimmed by 1 base and 8 bases, with 12 bases remaining between them. This CDR3 contains 13 residues. Looked up from germline, CDR1 is SSHAT and CDR2 is FNYEAQ (reference sequence). CDR3 in DNA: TGTGCCAGCAGCTTAGACCCAGGTTACAAGCAGTACTTC. It yields the protein CASSLDPGYKQYF.